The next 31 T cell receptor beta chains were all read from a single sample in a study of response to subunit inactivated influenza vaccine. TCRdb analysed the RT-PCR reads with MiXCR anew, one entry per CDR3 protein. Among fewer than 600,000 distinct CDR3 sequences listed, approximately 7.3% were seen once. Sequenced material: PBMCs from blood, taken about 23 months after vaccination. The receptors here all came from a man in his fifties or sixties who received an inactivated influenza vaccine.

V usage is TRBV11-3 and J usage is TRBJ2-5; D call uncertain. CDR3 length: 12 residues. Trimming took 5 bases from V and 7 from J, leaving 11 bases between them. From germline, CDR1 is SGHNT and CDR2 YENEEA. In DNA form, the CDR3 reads TGTGCCAGCAGCCCCGGGCCTGGGACCCAGTACTTC. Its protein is CASSPGPGTQYF.

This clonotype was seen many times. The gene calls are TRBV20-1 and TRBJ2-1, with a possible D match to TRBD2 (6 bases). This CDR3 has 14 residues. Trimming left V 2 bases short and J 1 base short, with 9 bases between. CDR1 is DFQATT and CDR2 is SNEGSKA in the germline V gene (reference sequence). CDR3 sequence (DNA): TGCAGTGCTAGAACGGGGGAGTCCTACAATGAGCAGTTCTTC. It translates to CSARTGESYNEQFF.

For the CDR3, the DNA is TGCAGTGCTAGAGATGTAGCGGGGAGATATCAAGAGACCCAGTACTTC. Protein sequence: CSARDVAGRYQETQYF. This chain joins TRBV20-1 and TRBJ2-5, with TRBD2 matching over 8 bases. Unmatched junction bases numbered 8, after V lost 0 bases and J lost 2 bases. This CDR3 spans 16 amino acids. Germline-derived CDR1 and CDR2 are DFQATT and SNEGSKA (reference sequence).

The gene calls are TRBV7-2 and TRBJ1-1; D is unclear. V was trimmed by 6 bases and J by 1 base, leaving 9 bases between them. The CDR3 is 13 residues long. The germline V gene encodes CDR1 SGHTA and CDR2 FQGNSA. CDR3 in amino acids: CASRPFTNTEAFF. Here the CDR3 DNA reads TGTGCCAGCAGGCCCTTTACGAACACTGAAGCTTTCTTT.

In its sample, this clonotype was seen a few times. CDR3 nucleotide sequence: TGTGCCAGCAGCCCCCGACTAGTCCAAGAGACCCAGTACTTC. Amino acids: CASSPRLVQETQYF. The chain couples TRBV7-6 to TRBJ2-5; possibly TRBD2 for D (6 bases). The germline V gene encodes CDR1 SGHVS and CDR2 FNYEAQ. V lost 5 bases and J 1 base, leaving 11 bases between the germline ends. CDR3 length: 14 amino acids.

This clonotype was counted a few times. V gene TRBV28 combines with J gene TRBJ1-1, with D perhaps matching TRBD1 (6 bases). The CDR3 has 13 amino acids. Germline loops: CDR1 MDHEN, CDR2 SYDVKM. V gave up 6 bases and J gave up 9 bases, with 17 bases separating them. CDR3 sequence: CASSTQGPPKAFF. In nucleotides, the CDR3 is TGTGCCAGCAGCACCCAGGGGCCGCCCAAAGCTTTCTTT.

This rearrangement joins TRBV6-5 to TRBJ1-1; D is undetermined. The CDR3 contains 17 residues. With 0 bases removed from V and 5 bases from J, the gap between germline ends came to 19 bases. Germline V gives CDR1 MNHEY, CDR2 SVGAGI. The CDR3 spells CASSYSIALTHKTEAFF. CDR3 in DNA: TGTGCCAGCAGTTACTCGATCGCTCTGACACATAAAACTGAAGCTTTCTTT.

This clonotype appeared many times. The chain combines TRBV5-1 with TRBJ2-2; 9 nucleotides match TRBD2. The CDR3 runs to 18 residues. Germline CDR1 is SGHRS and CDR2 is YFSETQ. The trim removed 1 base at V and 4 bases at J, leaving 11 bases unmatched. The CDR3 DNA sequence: TGCGCCAGCAGCTTGTATCCAGCGGGGGGCCTCGGCACCGGGGAGCTGTTTTTT. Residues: CASSLYPAGGLGTGELFF. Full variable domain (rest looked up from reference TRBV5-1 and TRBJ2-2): KAGVTQTPRYLIKTRGQQVTLSCSPISGHRSVSWYQQTPGQGLQFLFEYFSETQRNKGNFPGRFSGRQFSNSRSEMNVSTLELGDSALYLCASSLYPAGGLGTGELFFGEGSRLTVL.

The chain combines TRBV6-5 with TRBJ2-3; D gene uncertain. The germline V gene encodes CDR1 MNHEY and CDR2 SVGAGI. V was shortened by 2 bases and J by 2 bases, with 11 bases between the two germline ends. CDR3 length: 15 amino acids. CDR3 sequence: CASSYLGYDTDTQYF. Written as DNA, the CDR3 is TGTGCCAGCAGTTACCTGGGTTATGACACAGATACGCAGTATTTT.

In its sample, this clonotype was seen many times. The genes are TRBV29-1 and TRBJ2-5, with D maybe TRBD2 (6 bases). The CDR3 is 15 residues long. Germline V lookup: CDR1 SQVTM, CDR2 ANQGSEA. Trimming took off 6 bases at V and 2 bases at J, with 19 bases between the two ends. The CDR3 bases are TGCAGCGTCCGTCTGGGGGGAGGCCGACAAGAGACCCAGTACTTC. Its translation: CSVRLGGGRQETQYF.

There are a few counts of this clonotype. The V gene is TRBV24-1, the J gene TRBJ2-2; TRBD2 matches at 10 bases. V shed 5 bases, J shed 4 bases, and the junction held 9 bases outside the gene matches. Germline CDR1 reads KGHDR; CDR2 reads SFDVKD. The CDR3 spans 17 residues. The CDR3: CATSAQREGRATGELFF. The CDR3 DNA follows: TGTGCCACCAGTGCCCAGCGGGAGGGCCGGGCCACCGGGGAGCTGTTTTTT.

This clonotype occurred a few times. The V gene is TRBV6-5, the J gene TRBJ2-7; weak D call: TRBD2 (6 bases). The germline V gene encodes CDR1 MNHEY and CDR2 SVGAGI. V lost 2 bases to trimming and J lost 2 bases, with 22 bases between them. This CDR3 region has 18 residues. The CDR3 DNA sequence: TGTGCCAGCAGTTACATAGTGAGCGGAGCGGGTCCAGCCTACGAGCAGTACTTC. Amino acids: CASSYIVSGAGPAYEQYF.

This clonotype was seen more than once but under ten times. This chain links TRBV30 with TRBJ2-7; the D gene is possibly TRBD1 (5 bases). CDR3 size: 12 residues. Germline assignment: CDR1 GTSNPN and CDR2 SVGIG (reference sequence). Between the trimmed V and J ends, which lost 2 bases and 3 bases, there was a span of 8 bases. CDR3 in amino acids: CAWSRQIYEQYF. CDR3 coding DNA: TGTGCCTGGAGTAGACAGATCTACGAGCAGTACTTC.

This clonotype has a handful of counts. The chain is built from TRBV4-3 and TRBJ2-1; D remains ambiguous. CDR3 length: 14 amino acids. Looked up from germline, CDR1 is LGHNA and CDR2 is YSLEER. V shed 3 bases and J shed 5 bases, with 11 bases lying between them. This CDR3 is CASSQTERNNEQFF. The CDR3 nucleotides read TGCGCCAGCAGCCAGACGGAAAGAAACAATGAGCAGTTCTTC.

This chain's CDR3 is CASSTAGQGGEQYF. The CDR3 coding sequence is TGTGCCAGCAGTACAGCAGGACAGGGAGGAGAGCAGTACTTC. The V gene is TRBV28, the J gene TRBJ2-7; TRBD1 aligns across 8 bases. The germline V gene has CDR1 MDHEN and CDR2 SYDVKM. Trimming cost V 5 bases and J 7 bases; bases outside gene matches: 10. The CDR3 covers 14 residues.

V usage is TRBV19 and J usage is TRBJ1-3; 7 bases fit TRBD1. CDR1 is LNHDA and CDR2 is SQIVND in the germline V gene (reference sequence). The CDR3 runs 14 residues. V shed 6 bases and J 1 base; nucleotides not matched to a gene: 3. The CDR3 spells CASSATGSGNTIYF. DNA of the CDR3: TGTGCCAGTAGCGCGACAGGGTCTGGAAACACCATATATTTT.

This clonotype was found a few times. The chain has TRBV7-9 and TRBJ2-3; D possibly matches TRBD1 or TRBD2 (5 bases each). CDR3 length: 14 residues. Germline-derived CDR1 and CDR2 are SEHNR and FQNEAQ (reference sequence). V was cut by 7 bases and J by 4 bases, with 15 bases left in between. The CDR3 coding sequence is TGTGCCAGCACCCCTATGGGGGTGGCAGATACGCAGTATTTT. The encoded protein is CASTPMGVADTQYF.

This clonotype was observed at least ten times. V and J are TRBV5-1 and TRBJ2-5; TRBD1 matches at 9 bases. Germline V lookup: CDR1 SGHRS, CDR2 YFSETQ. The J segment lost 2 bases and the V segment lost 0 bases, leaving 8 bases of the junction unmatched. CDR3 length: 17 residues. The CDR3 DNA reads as TGCGCCAGCAGCTTGGATGGGACAGGGTCCTTGCAAGAGACCCAGTACTTC. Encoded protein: CASSLDGTGSLQETQYF.

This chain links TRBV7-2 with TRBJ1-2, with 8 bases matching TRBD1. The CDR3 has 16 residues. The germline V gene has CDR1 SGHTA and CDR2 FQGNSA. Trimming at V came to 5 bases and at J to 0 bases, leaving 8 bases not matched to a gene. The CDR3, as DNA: TGTGCCAGCAGCCCAGACAGGGGCCCCTCTAACTATGGCTACACCTTC. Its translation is CASSPDRGPSNYGYTF.

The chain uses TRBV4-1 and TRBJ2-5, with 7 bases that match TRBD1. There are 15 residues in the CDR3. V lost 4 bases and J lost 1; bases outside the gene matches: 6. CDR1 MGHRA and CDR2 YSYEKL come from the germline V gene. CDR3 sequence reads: CASSRIGTAQETQYF. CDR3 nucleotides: TGCGCCAGCAGCCGTATTGGGACAGCCCAAGAGACCCAGTACTTC.

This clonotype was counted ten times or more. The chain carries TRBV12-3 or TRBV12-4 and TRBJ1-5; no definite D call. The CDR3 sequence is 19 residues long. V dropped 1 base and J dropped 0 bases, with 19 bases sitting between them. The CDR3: CASSLEAGLHINSNQPQHF. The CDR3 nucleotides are TGTGCCAGCAGTTTAGAAGCGGGCTTACACATTAATAGCAATCAGCCCCAGCATTTT.

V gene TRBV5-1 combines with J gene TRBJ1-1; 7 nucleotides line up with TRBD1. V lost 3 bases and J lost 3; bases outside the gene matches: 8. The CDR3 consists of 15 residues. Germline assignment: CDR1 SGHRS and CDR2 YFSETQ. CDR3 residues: CASSSYGTVDTEAFF. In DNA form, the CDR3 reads TGCGCCAGCAGCTCGTACGGGACAGTAGACACTGAAGCTTTCTTT.

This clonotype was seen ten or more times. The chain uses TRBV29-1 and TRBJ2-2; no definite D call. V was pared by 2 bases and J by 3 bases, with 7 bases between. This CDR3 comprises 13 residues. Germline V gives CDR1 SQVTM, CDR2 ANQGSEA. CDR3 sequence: CSVEPDYTGELFF. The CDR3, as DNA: TGCAGCGTTGAACCAGACTACACCGGGGAGCTGTTTTTT.

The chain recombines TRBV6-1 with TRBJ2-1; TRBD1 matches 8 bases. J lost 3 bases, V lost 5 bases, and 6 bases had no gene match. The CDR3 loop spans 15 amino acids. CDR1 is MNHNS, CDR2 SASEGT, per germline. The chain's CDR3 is CASSRGQVNYNEQFF. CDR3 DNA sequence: TGTGCCAGCAGTAGGGGACAGGTAAACTACAATGAGCAGTTCTTC.

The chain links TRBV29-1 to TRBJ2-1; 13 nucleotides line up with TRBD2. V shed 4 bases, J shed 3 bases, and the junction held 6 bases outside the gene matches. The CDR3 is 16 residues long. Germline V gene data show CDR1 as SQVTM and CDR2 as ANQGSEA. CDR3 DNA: TGCAGCGTTGGGGGGACTAGCGGGATGAGCTACAATGAGCAGTTCTTC. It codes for CSVGGTSGMSYNEQFF.

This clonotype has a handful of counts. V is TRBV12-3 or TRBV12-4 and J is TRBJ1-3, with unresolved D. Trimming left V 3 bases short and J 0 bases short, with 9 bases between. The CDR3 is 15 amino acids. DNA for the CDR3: TGTGCCAGCAGTTTTTGGGCGGACTCTGGAAACACCATATATTTT. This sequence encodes CASSFWADSGNTIYF.

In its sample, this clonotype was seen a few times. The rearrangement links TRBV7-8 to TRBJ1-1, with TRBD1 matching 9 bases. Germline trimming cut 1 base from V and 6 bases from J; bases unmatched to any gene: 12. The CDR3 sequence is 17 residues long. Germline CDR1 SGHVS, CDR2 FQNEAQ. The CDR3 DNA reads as TGTGCCAGCAGCTTAGTAAAAGGGGGACAGGGTATCGCTGAAGCTTTCTTT. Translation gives CASSLVKGGQGIAEAFF.

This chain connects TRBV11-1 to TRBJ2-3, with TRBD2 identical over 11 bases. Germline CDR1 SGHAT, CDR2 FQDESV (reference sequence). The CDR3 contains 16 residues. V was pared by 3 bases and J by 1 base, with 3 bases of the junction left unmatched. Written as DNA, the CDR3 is TGTGCCAGCAGCTTGGAGGGACTAGCGGGCACAGATACGCAGTATTTT. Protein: CASSLEGLAGTDTQYF.

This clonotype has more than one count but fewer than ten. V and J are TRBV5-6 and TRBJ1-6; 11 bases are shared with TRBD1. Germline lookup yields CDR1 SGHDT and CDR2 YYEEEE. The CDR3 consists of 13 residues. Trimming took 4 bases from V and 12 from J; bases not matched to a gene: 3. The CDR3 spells CASSPGTGGPLHF. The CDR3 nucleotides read TGTGCCAGCAGCCCAGGGACAGGGGGACCCCTCCACTTT. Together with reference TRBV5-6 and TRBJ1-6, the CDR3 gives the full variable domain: DAGVTQSPTHLIKTRGQQVTLRCSPKSGHDTVSWYQQALGQGPQFIFQYYEEEERQRGNFPDRFSGHQFPNYSSELNVNALLLGDSALYLCASSPGTGGPLHFGNGTRLTVT.

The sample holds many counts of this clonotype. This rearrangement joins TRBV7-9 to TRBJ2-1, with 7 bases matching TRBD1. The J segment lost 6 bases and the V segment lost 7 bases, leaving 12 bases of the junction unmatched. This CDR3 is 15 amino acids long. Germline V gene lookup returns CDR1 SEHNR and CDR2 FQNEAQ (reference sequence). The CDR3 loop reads CASTRFPPGGNEQFF. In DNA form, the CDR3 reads TGTGCCAGCACCCGTTTCCCCCCAGGGGGCAATGAGCAGTTCTTC.

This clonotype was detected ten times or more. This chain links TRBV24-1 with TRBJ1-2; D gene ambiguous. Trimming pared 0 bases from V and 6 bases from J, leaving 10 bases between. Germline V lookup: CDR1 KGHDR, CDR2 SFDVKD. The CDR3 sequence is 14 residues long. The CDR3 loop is CATSDLQNRHGYTF. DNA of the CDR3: TGTGCCACCAGTGATTTGCAGAACCGCCATGGCTACACCTTC.